The 13 T cell receptor beta chains below were found in one sample sequenced in a study of blood T cell repertoires in COVID-19. Using immunoSEQ multiplex PCR, the repertoire was profiled, and TCRdb retains in-frame clones only, with some absent. The profile covers about 170,000 clones, with approximately 91% appearing a single time and roughly 5% taken by the ten largest. Material: peripheral blood. The receptors stem from a young man with COVID-19, enrolled during active disease.

V usage is TRBV24-1 and J usage is TRBJ2-1, with 9 positions matching TRBD1. This CDR3 is 16 amino acids long. J gave up 7 bases and V 3 bases, and 9 bases lay outside the gene matches. CDR1 is KGHDR, CDR2 SFDVKD, per germline. CDR3 bases: TGTGCCACCAGTGATGAGGGGACAGGGAATGGAAATGAGCAGTTCTTC. Its protein product is CATSDEGTGNGNEQFF.

The chain uses TRBV4-2 and TRBJ1-1, with 10 bases lining up with TRBD1. CDR1 and CDR2 (germline): LGHNA, YNFKEQ. This CDR3 spans 20 amino acids. V gave up 0 bases and J gave up 0 bases; unmatched junction bases: 13. The CDR3: CASSQDGDRGREKLNTEAFF. The CDR3 bases are TGTGCCAGCAGCCAAGACGGCGACAGGGGGCGGGAGAAATTGAACACTGAAGCTTTCTTT.

This rearrangement joins TRBV7-9 to TRBJ2-2; TRBD1 agrees at 7 bases. Germline V gene data show CDR1 as SEHNR and CDR2 as FQNEAQ (reference sequence). J was trimmed by 11 bases and V by 6 bases; bases with no gene match: 6. The CDR3 runs to 12 residues. The CDR3 is CASSYRGSELFF. The CDR3 DNA sequence: TGTGCCAGCAGTTACAGGGGCTCAGAGCTGTTTTTT.

V is TRBV19 and J is TRBJ2-2; TRBD1 matches 9 bases. The CDR3 has 15 amino acids. V gave up 5 bases and J gave up 3 bases; unmatched junction bases: 4. Germline V gene sequence: CDR1 LNHDA, CDR2 SQIVND (reference sequence). The CDR3 bases are TGTGCCAGTAGTGCGGGACAGGGTTACACCGGGGAGCTGTTTTTT. It translates to CASSAGQGYTGELFF.

The chain has TRBV9 and TRBJ2-3; a possible D gene is TRBD2 (6 bases). Deletions cut 3 bases from V and 3 bases from J, with 11 bases between. There are 14 residues in the CDR3. CDR1 is SGDLS and CDR2 is YYNGEE in the germline V gene. This chain's CDR3 is CASSAPRGTDTQYF. The CDR3 nucleotides read TGTGCCAGCAGCGCCCCCCGGGGGACAGATACGCAGTATTTT. Filled out from reference TRBV9 and TRBJ2-3, the complete variable domain reads DSGVTQTPKHLITATGQRVTLRCSPRSGDLSVYWYQQSLDQGLQFLIQYYNGEERAKGNILERFSAQQFPDLHSELNLSSLELGDSALYFCASSAPRGTDTQYFGPGTRLTVL.

The chain recombines TRBV9 with TRBJ2-7; D may be TRBD1 (5 bases). Trimming took 0 bases from V and 5 from J, leaving 9 bases between them. This CDR3 spans 13 amino acids. In germline, CDR1 is SGDLS, CDR2 YYNGEE. DNA for the CDR3: TGTGCCAGCAGCGTAGTCGACAGTCACGAGCAGTACTTC. Encoded protein: CASSVVDSHEQYF.

The CDR3 coding sequence is TGTGCCAGCAGCTTAGCGGGAGGACGTATGGCCTACGAGCAGTACTTC. Translated: CASSLAGGRMAYEQYF. This chain uses TRBV7-2 with TRBJ2-7; perhaps TRBD2 as D (6 bases). The germline V gene has CDR1 SGHTA and CDR2 FQGNSA. V was clipped by 0 bases and J by 2 bases, with 14 bases between them. CDR3 length equals 16 residues.

V and J are TRBV19 and TRBJ1-1, with 7 bases matching TRBD1. Per the germline V gene, CDR1 is LNHDA and CDR2 is SQIVND (reference sequence). This CDR3 is 15 amino acids long. The V gene end was trimmed by 3 bases and the J gene end by 5 bases; junction bases not matched to a gene: 9. CDR3 amino acids: CASSMRRGLGTEAFF. The CDR3 DNA reads as TGTGCCAGTAGTATGAGGAGGGGGCTTGGGACTGAAGCTTTCTTT.

This chain links TRBV28 with TRBJ2-1; D unclear. CDR1 and CDR2 from the germline V gene are MDHEN and SYDVKM. Trimming removed 7 bases from V and 9 bases from J, with 13 bases in between. This CDR3 comprises 12 residues. The CDR3 nucleotides read TGTGCCAGCACCTCCCCTCCGGGTGAGCAGTTCTTC. This sequence encodes CASTSPPGEQFF.

This clone was detected only once. Relative to the germline gene, one junction end is altered; a read error may explain this. V usage is TRBV6-1 and J usage is TRBJ1-4; weak D call: TRBD1 (6 bases). The CDR3 loop spans 15 amino acids. Germline V lookup: CDR1 MNHNS, CDR2 SASEGT. This chain's CDR3 is CASSEVGGLGEKLLF. For the CDR3, the DNA is TGTGCCAGCAGTGAAGTTGGGGGCTTAGGGGAAAAACTGCTTTTT.

The chain recombines TRBV27 with TRBJ1-1; D possibly corresponds to TRBD1 (5 bases). V was cut by 10 bases and J by 1 base, with 19 bases left in between. Germline CDR1 reads MNHEY; CDR2 reads SMNVEV (reference sequence). This CDR3 is 15 amino acids long. CDR3 sequence reads: CATKSRDSRNTEAFF. CDR3 nucleotides: TGTGCCACCAAAAGCCGGGACTCCAGGAACACTGAAGCTTTCTTT.

This sequence joins TRBV10-2 and TRBJ2-5, with 10 bases lining up with TRBD2. The CDR3 loop spans 14 amino acids. The junction had 5 bases not matched to a gene; V was cut back by 5 bases and J by 5 bases. CDR1 is WSHSY, CDR2 SAAADI, per germline. The CDR3 bases are TGCGCCAGCAGTCAGCCTAGCGGGAGTGAGACCCAGTACTTC. Translated, it gives CASSQPSGSETQYF.

The V call is TRBV7-9, the J call TRBJ2-7, with TRBD1 matching 8 bases. The CDR3 sequence is 16 residues long. The germline V gene has CDR1 SEHNR and CDR2 FQNEAQ (reference sequence). The V segment lost 4 bases and the J segment 2 bases; nucleotides outside the gene matches: 10. The CDR3 here is CASSSRMTGVPYEQYF. Here the CDR3 DNA reads TGTGCCAGCAGCTCAAGGATGACAGGGGTCCCCTACGAGCAGTACTTC.